These 15 T cell receptor beta chains were all obtained from the same sample, sequenced in a study of immune evolution from preneoplasia to lung adenocarcinoma. TCRdb keeps only in-frame clones here, not all; method: immunoSEQ multiplex PCR. The sample contains 6,000 to 9,500 clones, 55% to 75% of which appear only once. The sample was FFPE lung adenocarcinoma in situ tissue. All receptors derive from an older donor with lung adenocarcinoma. Some clones in this sample may be carry-over from other donors' samples.

The chain combines TRBV5-6 with TRBJ1-2; D unresolved. From germline, CDR1 is SGHDT and CDR2 YYEEEE. This CDR3 contains 12 residues. V was pared by 1 base and J by 8 bases, with 9 bases between. The CDR3 sequence is CASSLSLGGYTF. The CDR3 region has the DNA TGTGCCAGCAGCTTGTCACTGGGGGGCTACACCTTC.

This clone was detected only a few times. This chain links TRBV11-3 with TRBJ2-3; the D is unclear. The germline V gene encodes CDR1 SGHNT and CDR2 YENEEA. The CDR3 has 13 amino acids. Trimming shortened V by 1 base and J by 6 bases, and 8 bases separated the two germline ends. Here the CDR3 DNA reads TGTGCCAGCAGCTTAGGTAAAATGGATACGCAGTATTTT. This codes for CASSLGKMDTQYF.

This clone has a handful of counts. J is TRBJ1-1 and V is TRBV7-9; D is perhaps TRBD1 (5 bases). Germline assignment: CDR1 SEHNR and CDR2 FQNEAQ (reference sequence). CDR3 length equals 15 residues. V lost 0 bases and J lost 0, with 8 bases in between. Written as DNA, the CDR3 is TGTGCCAGCAGCTTAGCGGTAGGGGTGAACACTGAAGCTTTCTTT. This codes for CASSLAVGVNTEAFF.

This chain joins TRBV4-2 and TRBJ1-1, with no clear D. Germline CDR1 reads LGHNA; CDR2 reads YNFKEQ. The CDR3 has 11 residues. The V and J ends lost 3 bases and 2 bases respectively, with 1 base between them. As DNA, the CDR3 is TGTGCCAGCAGCCATAACACTGAAGCTTTCTTT. It translates to CASSHNTEAFF.

Only one count was recorded for this clone. This chain links TRBV5-5 with TRBJ2-3, with TRBD1 identical over 9 bases. This CDR3 spans 13 amino acids. The germline V gene encodes CDR1 SGHKS and CDR2 YYEKEE (reference sequence). V was pared by 6 bases and J by 11 bases, with 10 bases of the junction left unmatched. CDR3: CASTLQGARRQYF. The CDR3 nucleotides are TGTGCCAGCACCTTACAGGGGGCGCGTAGGCAGTATTTT.

This clone was detected a few times. This rearrangement joins TRBV2 to TRBJ2-7; D is uncertain. Germline V gene data show CDR1 as SNHLY and CDR2 as FYNNEI. The CDR3 has 14 amino acids. Trimming took 4 bases from V and 3 from J, leaving 13 bases between them. Here the CDR3 reads CASSGQQVLYEQYF. The CDR3 DNA is TGTGCCAGCAGTGGGCAGCAGGTCCTCTACGAGCAGTACTTC.

This clone was seen a few times. The chain joins TRBV18 to TRBJ1-1, with D unclear. The V gene's germline CDR1 is KGHSH and CDR2 LQKENI. Trimming took 3 bases from V and 4 from J, leaving 15 bases between them. The CDR3 contains 15 residues. The DNA for the CDR3 is TGTGCCAGCTCACCTAGGACCGGCGGCGTCACTGAAGCTTTCTTT. This sequence encodes CASSPRTGGVTEAFF.

The gene calls are TRBV30 and TRBJ2-1; 9 bases align to TRBD2. The V segment lost 5 bases and the J segment 7 bases; nucleotides outside the gene matches: 12. This CDR3 has 15 amino acids. Germline CDR1 GTSNPN, CDR2 SVGIG (reference sequence). CDR3 sequence: CAWGPGLSGRNEQFF. In DNA, the CDR3 is TGTGCCTGGGGACCTGGACTAAGCGGGAGGAATGAGCAGTTCTTC.

The chain uses TRBV15 and TRBJ1-2; no definite D call. The length of the CDR3 is 15 residues. Trimming shortened V by 3 bases and J by 4 bases, and 15 bases separated the two germline ends. In germline, CDR1 is LNHNV, CDR2 YYDKDF (reference sequence). The CDR3 DNA follows: TGTGCCACCAGCAGGGATGACGGCGACCTCTATGGCTACACCTTC. As protein: CATSRDDGDLYGYTF.

This chain connects TRBV7-8 to TRBJ2-2; no firm D call. This CDR3 has 12 residues. Trimming removed 0 bases from V and 6 bases from J, with 2 bases in between. Germline V lookup: CDR1 SGHVS, CDR2 FQNEAQ. In nucleotides, the CDR3 is TGTGCCAGCAGCTTAGCGGCCGGGGAGCTGTTTTTT. Encoded protein: CASSLAAGELFF.

The chain is built from TRBV27 and TRBJ1-1, with D perhaps matching TRBD1 (5 bases). Germline-derived CDR1 and CDR2 are MNHEY and SMNVEV (reference sequence). The length of the CDR3 is 14 residues. Trimming took off 6 bases at V and 6 bases at J, with 17 bases between the two ends. The CDR3: CASRLTGGSAEAFF. The CDR3 DNA reads TGTGCCAGCAGGTTGACCGGGGGATCGGCTGAAGCTTTCTTT.

This chain links TRBV27 with TRBJ2-5; the match to TRBD1 covers 8 bases. The V segment lost 2 bases and the J segment 5 bases; nucleotides outside the gene matches: 4. The CDR3 spans 14 residues. CDR1 and CDR2 (germline): MNHEY, SMNVEV (reference sequence). The CDR3 here is CASSLQGAEETQYF. As DNA, the CDR3 is TGTGCCAGCAGTTTACAGGGGGCGGAGGAGACCCAGTACTTC.

This clone showed up just a few times. V usage is TRBV5-1 and J usage is TRBJ1-1; the D gene is possibly TRBD1 (6 bases). The germline gives CDR1 SGHRS, CDR2 YFSETQ. Trimming shortened V by 4 bases and J by 3 bases, and 16 bases separated the two germline ends. The CDR3 is 15 residues long. The CDR3 sequence: CASSLYSTGDTEAFF. In DNA form, the CDR3 reads TGCGCCAGCAGCCTATACTCGACAGGTGACACTGAAGCTTTCTTT.

This chain uses TRBV30 with TRBJ2-7; D is unclear. The CDR3 extends over 12 amino acids. The V end lost 3 bases, the J end lost 6 bases, and 12 bases lay between the germline ends. Germline V lookup: CDR1 GTSNPN, CDR2 SVGIG (reference sequence). CDR3 bases: TGTGCCTGGAGCGGTTTATCAGGCGAGCAGTACTTC. Translation: CAWSGLSGEQYF.

This clone came up a few times. The chain links TRBV5-1 to TRBJ2-3; D is uncertain. Germline CDR1 is SGHRS and CDR2 is YFSETQ. V dropped 1 base and J dropped 3 bases, with 6 bases sitting between them. The CDR3 is made up of 13 amino acids. CDR3: CASSLSETDTQYF. As DNA, the CDR3 is TGCGCCAGCAGCTTGTCAGAAACAGATACGCAGTATTTT. The variable domain in full, completed from reference TRBV5-1 and TRBJ2-3, reads KAGVTQTPRYLIKTRGQQVTLSCSPISGHRSVSWYQQTPGQGLQFLFEYFSETQRNKGNFPGRFSGRQFSNSRSEMNVSTLELGDSALYLCASSLSETDTQYFGPGTRLTVL.